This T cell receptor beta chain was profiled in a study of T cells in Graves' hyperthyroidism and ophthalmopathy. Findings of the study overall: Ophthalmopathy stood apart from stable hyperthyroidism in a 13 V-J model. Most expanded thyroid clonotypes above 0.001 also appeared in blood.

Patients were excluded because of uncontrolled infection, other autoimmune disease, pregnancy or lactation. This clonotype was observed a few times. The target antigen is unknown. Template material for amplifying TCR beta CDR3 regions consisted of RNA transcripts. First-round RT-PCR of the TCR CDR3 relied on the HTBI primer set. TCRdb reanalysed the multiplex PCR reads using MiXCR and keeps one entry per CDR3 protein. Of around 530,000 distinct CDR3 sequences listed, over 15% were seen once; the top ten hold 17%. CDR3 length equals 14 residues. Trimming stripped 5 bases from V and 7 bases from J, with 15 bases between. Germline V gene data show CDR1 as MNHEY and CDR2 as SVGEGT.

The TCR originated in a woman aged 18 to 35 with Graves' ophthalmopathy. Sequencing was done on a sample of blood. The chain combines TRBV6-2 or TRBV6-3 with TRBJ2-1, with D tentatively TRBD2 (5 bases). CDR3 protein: CASSPRGSGNEQFF. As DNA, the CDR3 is TGTGCCAGCAGTCCCCGTGGGAGTGGGAATGAGCAGTTCTTC.